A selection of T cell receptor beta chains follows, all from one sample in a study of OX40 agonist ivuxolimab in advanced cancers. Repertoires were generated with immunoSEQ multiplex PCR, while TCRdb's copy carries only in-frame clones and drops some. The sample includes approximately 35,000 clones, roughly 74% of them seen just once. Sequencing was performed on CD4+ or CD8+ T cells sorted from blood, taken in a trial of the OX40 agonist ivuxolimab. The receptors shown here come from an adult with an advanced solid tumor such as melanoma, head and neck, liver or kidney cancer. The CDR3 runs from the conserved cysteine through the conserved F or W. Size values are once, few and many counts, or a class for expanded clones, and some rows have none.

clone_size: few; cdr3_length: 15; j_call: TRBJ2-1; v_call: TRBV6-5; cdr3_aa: CASSSSGGPNNEQFF
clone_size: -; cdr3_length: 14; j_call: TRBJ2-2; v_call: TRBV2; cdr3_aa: CASKAGGSTGELFF
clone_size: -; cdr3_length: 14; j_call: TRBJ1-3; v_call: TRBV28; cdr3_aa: CASSPWSQENTIYF
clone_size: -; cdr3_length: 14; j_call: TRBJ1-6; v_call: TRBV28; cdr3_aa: CASSIRGLWSPLHF
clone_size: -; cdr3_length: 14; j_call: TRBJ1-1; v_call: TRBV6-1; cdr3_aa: CASSKRYGVTEAFF
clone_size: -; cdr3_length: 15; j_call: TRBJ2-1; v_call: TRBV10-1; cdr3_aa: CASSDTGPGVYEQFF
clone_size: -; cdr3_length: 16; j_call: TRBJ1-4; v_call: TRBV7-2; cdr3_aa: CASSPRQTALNEKLFF
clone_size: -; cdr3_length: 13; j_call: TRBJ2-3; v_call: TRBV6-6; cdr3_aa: CATRGGSSDTQYF
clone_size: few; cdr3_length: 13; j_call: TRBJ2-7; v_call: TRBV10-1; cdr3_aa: CASSRSGGYEQYF
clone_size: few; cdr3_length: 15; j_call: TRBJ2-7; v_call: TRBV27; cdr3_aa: CASSGPGQGYNEQYF
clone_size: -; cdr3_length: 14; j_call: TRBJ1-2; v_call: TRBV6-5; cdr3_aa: CASSPPTGYYGYTF
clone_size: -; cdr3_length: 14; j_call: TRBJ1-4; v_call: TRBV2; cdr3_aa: CATRRSVLDEKLFF
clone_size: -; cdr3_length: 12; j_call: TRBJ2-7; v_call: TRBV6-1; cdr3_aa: CASDRDGYEQYF
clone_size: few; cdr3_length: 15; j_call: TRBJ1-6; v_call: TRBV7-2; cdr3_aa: CASSLEGIGGSPLHF
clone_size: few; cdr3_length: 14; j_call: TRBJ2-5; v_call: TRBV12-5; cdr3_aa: CASGLPDRVETQYF
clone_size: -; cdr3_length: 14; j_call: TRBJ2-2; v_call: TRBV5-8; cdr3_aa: CASSLGAAGGELFF
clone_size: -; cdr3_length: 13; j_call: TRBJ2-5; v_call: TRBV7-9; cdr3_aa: CASSLDRGQTQYF
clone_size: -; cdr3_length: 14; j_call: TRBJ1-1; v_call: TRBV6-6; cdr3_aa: CASRREGMNTEAFF
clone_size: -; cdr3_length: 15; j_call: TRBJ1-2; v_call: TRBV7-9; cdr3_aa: CASSSWDTTIDGYTF
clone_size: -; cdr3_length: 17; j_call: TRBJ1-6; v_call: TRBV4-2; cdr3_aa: CASSLSPGQGWNSPLHF
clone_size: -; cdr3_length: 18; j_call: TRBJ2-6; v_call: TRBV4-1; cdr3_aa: CASSQGTAFSSGANVLTF